This entry lists 27 T cell receptor beta chains sequenced from one sample in a study of siplizumab effects on memory and regulatory T cells. Some clones are missing from TCRdb's copy, which holds only in-frame ones; the method was immunoSEQ multiplex PCR. The sample shows approximately 60,000 clones, around three quarters of them seen only once. What was sequenced was memory CD4+ T cells sorted from blood. The receptors stem from a human donor in good health.

The chain links TRBV6-5 to TRBJ1-1; tentative D call: TRBD1 (5 bases). CDR3 length: 12 residues. V was pared by 5 bases and J by 7 bases, with 11 bases between. CDR1 is MNHEY and CDR2 is SVGAGI in the germline V gene. The CDR3 here is CASSQHGGEAFF. The CDR3 nucleotides are TGTGCCAGCAGTCAACATGGGGGTGAAGCTTTCTTT.

This clone was picked up a small number of times. The chain links TRBV15 to TRBJ2-7; D might be TRBD1 (6 bases). This CDR3 is 15 amino acids long. Germline V gene sequence: CDR1 LNHNV, CDR2 YYDKDF (reference sequence). V was cut by 0 bases and J by 3 bases, with 12 bases left in between. The CDR3 sequence: CATSRDKQGGYEQYF. CDR3 nucleotide sequence: TGTGCCACCAGCAGAGATAAGCAAGGGGGCTACGAGCAGTACTTC.

The J gene is TRBJ2-1, the V gene TRBV5-4; D gene ambiguous. Trimming took 1 base from V and 5 from J, leaving 10 bases between them. From germline, CDR1 is SGHNT and CDR2 YYREEE (reference sequence). The CDR3 covers 14 residues. The CDR3 sequence is CASSLSGPNNEQFF. The CDR3 bases are TGTGCCAGCAGCTTGTCCGGGCCTAACAATGAGCAGTTCTTC.

This clone was detected a few times. The rearrangement uses TRBV5-5 and TRBJ2-7; TRBD1 matches 7 bases. The V gene's germline CDR1 is SGHKS and CDR2 YYEKEE (reference sequence). V dropped 1 base and J dropped 6; count of bases not matched to a gene: 7. The CDR3 consists of 14 residues. The CDR3 loop is CASSLWTGPGEQYF. The CDR3, as DNA: TGTGCCAGCAGCTTGTGGACAGGACCGGGCGAGCAGTACTTC.

The V gene is TRBV19, the J gene TRBJ1-5; 9 bases are shared with TRBD1. CDR3 length: 17 residues. Germline values: CDR1 LNHDA, CDR2 SQIVND (reference sequence). V lost 3 bases, J lost 4 bases, and 10 bases stayed unmatched. In DNA form, the CDR3 reads TGTGCCAGTAGTATTCGGCCGGGACAGGGCGTTAATCAGCCCCAGCATTTT. This translates into CASSIRPGQGVNQPQHF.

This rearrangement joins TRBV19 to TRBJ1-2; D remains ambiguous. The germline V gene has CDR1 LNHDA and CDR2 SQIVND (reference sequence). This CDR3 comprises 15 residues. V lost 2 bases and J 6 bases, leaving 16 bases between the germline ends. The CDR3 DNA reads TGTGCCAGTAGTATACCGCCAGGATTAACGAATGGCTACACCTTC. Residues: CASSIPPGLTNGYTF.

V gene TRBV27 combines with J gene TRBJ2-2; the match to TRBD1 covers 11 bases. This CDR3 is 14 amino acids long. The V gene's germline CDR1 is MNHEY and CDR2 SMNVEV (reference sequence). V shed 6 bases, J shed 4 bases, and the junction held 1 base outside the gene matches. This chain's CDR3 is CASRGTGGTGELFF. The CDR3 nucleotides read TGTGCCAGCAGGGGGACAGGGGGCACCGGGGAGCTGTTTTTT.

This clone has just a few counts. V usage is TRBV6-5 and J usage is TRBJ1-6; the D gene is possibly TRBD1 (6 bases). Germline lookup yields CDR1 MNHEY and CDR2 SVGAGI. Trimming left V 6 bases short and J 8 bases short, with 14 bases between. The CDR3 covers 14 residues. CDR3 region: CASRVNYRDSPLHF. The CDR3 bases are TGTGCCAGCAGAGTGAACTACAGGGATTCACCCCTCCACTTT.

CDR3 in amino acids: CASSTTGGRYGYTF. CDR3 coding DNA: TGTGCCAGTAGTACGACAGGGGGAAGGTATGGCTACACCTTC. The chain combines TRBV19 with TRBJ1-2, with TRBD1 matching over 9 bases. After removal of 4 bases from V and 5 bases from J, the junction contained 5 bases not matched to a gene. The CDR3 is 14 residues long. Germline assignment: CDR1 LNHDA and CDR2 SQIVND (reference sequence). Together with reference TRBV19 and TRBJ1-2, the CDR3 gives the full variable domain: DGGITQSPKYLFRKEGQNVTLSCEQNLNHDAMYWYRQDPGQGLRLIYYSQIVNDFQKGDIAEGYSVSREKKESFPLTVTSAQKNPTAFYLCASSTTGGRYGYTFGSGTRLTVV.

V usage is TRBV11-1 and J usage is TRBJ2-7; 8 nucleotides line up with TRBD1. Losses at the gene ends were 1 base for V and 2 bases for J; bases not matched to a gene: 4. Per germline, CDR1 SGHAT and CDR2 FQDESV (reference sequence). The CDR3 is made up of 15 amino acids. The CDR3 DNA reads as TGTGCCAGCAGCTTAGGGACAGGGATAACCTACGAGCAGTACTTC. Amino acid sequence: CASSLGTGITYEQYF.

CDR3 amino acids: CASSQDYNEQFF. The CDR3 DNA reads as TGTGCCAGCAGTCAGGACTACAATGAGCAGTTCTTC. V is TRBV2 and J is TRBJ2-1; no definite D call. CDR1 is SNHLY and CDR2 is FYNNEI in the germline V gene. V shed 5 bases and J shed 3 bases, with 5 bases lying between them. CDR3 length: 12 residues.

The V and J genes are TRBV10-2 and TRBJ1-5; D is undetermined. The V end lost 0 bases, the J end lost 1 base, and 4 bases lay between the germline ends. CDR3 size: 14 residues. The germline CDR1 and CDR2 sequences are WSHSY and SAAADI. The CDR3 region has the DNA TGCGCCAGCAGTGAGTCCAAGAGCAATCAGCCCCAGCATTTT. This codes for CASSESKSNQPQHF.

This chain connects TRBV28 to TRBJ2-7; D is perhaps TRBD2 (6 bases). CDR1 is MDHEN and CDR2 is SYDVKM in the germline V gene. The CDR3 extends over 14 amino acids. Trimming shortened V by 5 bases and J by 0 bases, and 11 bases separated the two germline ends. The CDR3 DNA reads TGTGCCAGCAGTAATAGCGGCAGCTCCTACGAGCAGTACTTC. Its protein product is CASSNSGSSYEQYF.

This clone was seen more than once but under ten times. V gene TRBV7-2 combines with J gene TRBJ1-1, with D possibly matching TRBD1 (6 bases). V gave up 5 bases and J gave up 2 bases, with 9 bases separating them. Germline CDR1 reads SGHTA; CDR2 reads FQGNSA. The CDR3 has 13 residues. The CDR3 coding sequence is TGTGCCAGCAGCCGGGGGCCCAACACTGAAGCTTTCTTT. Translated, it gives CASSRGPNTEAFF.

This rearrangement joins TRBV5-8 to TRBJ2-3, with D possibly being TRBD2 (6 bases). The CDR3 contains 14 residues. V was shortened by 4 bases and J by 3 bases, with 12 bases between the two germline ends. Germline CDR1 reads SGHTS; CDR2 reads YDEGEE. The CDR3 nucleotides are TGTGCCAGCAGCCAAGGGACTGCGACAGATACGCAGTATTTT. It codes for CASSQGTATDTQYF. The full variable domain, completed using reference TRBV5-8 and TRBJ2-3, is EAGVTQSPTHLIKTRGQQATLRCSPISGHTSVYWYQQALGLGLQFLLWYDEGEERNRGNFPPRFSGRQFPNYSSELNVNALELEDSALYLCASSQGTATDTQYFGPGTRLTVL.

This clone occurred a few times. V usage is TRBV7-9 and J usage is TRBJ1-3; no firm D call. This CDR3 is built from 12 residues. V lost 3 bases, J lost 3 bases, and 3 bases lay in between. In germline, CDR1 is SEHNR, CDR2 FQNEAQ (reference sequence). The CDR3 nucleotides are TGTGCCAGCAGCTTGAATGGAAACACCATATATTTT. Amino acid sequence: CASSLNGNTIYF.

Notes on this clone: One end of the junction is discordant with germline, which a read error may explain. Other DNA variants within this sample encode the same CDR3. This rearrangement joins TRBV5-1 to TRBJ1-3; D remains ambiguous. The germline V gene encodes CDR1 SGHRS and CDR2 YFSETQ. The CDR3 is made up of 15 amino acids. CDR3 amino acids: CASSLDGSSGNTIYF. The CDR3 bases are TGCGCCAGCAGTTTGGACGGGAGCTCTGGAAACACCATATATTTT. Full variable domain (rest looked up from reference TRBV5-1 and TRBJ1-3): KAGVTQTPRYLIKTRGQQVTLSCSPISGHRSVSWYQQTPGQGLQFLFEYFSETQRNKGNFPGRFSGRQFSNSRSEMNVSTLELGDSALYLCASSLDGSSGNTIYFGEGSWLTVV.

This clone showed up just a few times. The chain uses TRBV5-6 and TRBJ1-2; D call uncertain. This CDR3 spans 12 amino acids. Trimming shortened V by 4 bases and J by 7 bases, and 11 bases separated the two germline ends. Per germline, CDR1 SGHDT and CDR2 YYEEEE. DNA for the CDR3: TGTGCCAGCAGCATCGGGTCAACTGGCTACACCTTC. Translating gives CASSIGSTGYTF.

V and J are TRBV2 and TRBJ2-1; TRBD2 aligns across 8 bases. The junction had 11 bases not matched to a gene; V was cut back by 6 bases and J by 7 bases. The CDR3 loop spans 15 amino acids. Germline assignment: CDR1 SNHLY and CDR2 FYNNEI. The CDR3 reads CASSGGALYGNEQFF. In DNA form, the CDR3 reads TGTGCCAGCAGCGGGGGGGCCCTTTACGGGAATGAGCAGTTCTTC.

The chain employs TRBV2 and TRBJ1-3; TRBD1 matches at 9 bases. The CDR3 is 18 amino acids. Unmatched junction bases numbered 16, after V lost 6 bases and J lost 4 bases. Germline lookup yields CDR1 SNHLY and CDR2 FYNNEI. CDR3 sequence reads: CASSPGTGIEASGNTIYF. The CDR3 nucleotides are TGTGCCAGCAGCCCCGGGACAGGGATTGAAGCATCCGGAAACACCATATATTTT.

This chain links TRBV19 with TRBJ2-7, with 9 bases aligning to TRBD2. Losses at the gene ends were 6 bases for V and 4 bases for J; bases not matched to a gene: 13. The CDR3 totals 16 residues. The germline V gene encodes CDR1 LNHDA and CDR2 SQIVND (reference sequence). The CDR3 spells CASSPGGAGGRYEQYF. The CDR3 DNA reads TGTGCCAGTAGCCCGGGGGGAGCGGGGGGCAGATACGAGCAGTACTTC.

The chain is built from TRBV2 and TRBJ1-2; D is undetermined. Germline CDR1 reads SNHLY; CDR2 reads FYNNEI. The CDR3 totals 12 residues. V dropped 4 bases and J dropped 4 bases, with 7 bases sitting between them. For the CDR3, the DNA is TGTGCCAGCAGTGGATCCTTCTATGGCTACACCTTC. Amino acid sequence: CASSGSFYGYTF.

This clone appeared a few times. The chain employs TRBV4-2 and TRBJ2-7; unclear D gene. V was pared by 0 bases and J by 1 base, with 10 bases between. Germline CDR1 is LGHNA and CDR2 is YNFKEQ. The CDR3 runs to 15 residues. The CDR3 loop is CASSQDLATSYEQYF. The CDR3 DNA is TGTGCCAGCAGCCAAGATCTGGCCACATCCTACGAGCAGTACTTC.

The J gene is TRBJ2-5, the V gene TRBV6-5, with 7 positions matching TRBD1. V gave up 8 bases and J gave up 1 base; unmatched junction bases: 7. Germline CDR1 reads MNHEY; CDR2 reads SVGAGI. The CDR3 is made up of 14 amino acids. The CDR3 region has the DNA TGTGCCAGCCTATTACAGGGGCTCCAAGAGACCCAGTACTTC. Translation gives CASLLQGLQETQYF.

This clone was counted ten times or more. V gene TRBV6-5 combines with J gene TRBJ1-2; D ambiguous. The CDR3 length is 14 residues. Germline loops: CDR1 MNHEY, CDR2 SVGAGI. Trimming cost V 0 bases and J 6 bases, with 11 bases left between them. CDR3 sequence reads: CASSYSVSKDGYTF. The CDR3 nucleotides are TGTGCCAGCAGTTACTCAGTGTCAAAGGATGGCTACACCTTC.

The chain is built from TRBV27 and TRBJ1-6, with 8 bases that match TRBD1. This CDR3 has 16 residues. CDR1 and CDR2 from the germline V gene are MNHEY and SMNVEV (reference sequence). The V segment lost 4 bases and the J segment 7 bases; nucleotides outside the gene matches: 9. The CDR3, as DNA: TGTGCCAGCAGTTCCCTGACAGGGGTCCTAAATTCACCCCTCCACTTT. Residues: CASSSLTGVLNSPLHF.

The chain recombines TRBV7-3 with TRBJ2-3, with D uncertain. Trimming cost V 3 bases and J 5 bases, with 6 bases left between them. From germline, CDR1 is SGHTA and CDR2 FQGTGA. This CDR3 is 12 amino acids long. The CDR3 region is CASSFGGDTQYF. In nucleotides, the CDR3 is TGTGCCAGCAGCTTCGGTGGAGATACGCAGTATTTT.